The 3 T cell receptor beta chains given below trace back to one sample, sequenced in a study of blood T cell repertoires in COVID-19. TCRdb keeps only in-frame clones here, not all; method: immunoSEQ multiplex PCR. There are about 85,000 clones in the sample; roughly 84% occur only once, and approximately 6.7% lies in the top ten. What was sequenced was peripheral blood. The receptors originated from a man between 60 and 75 years old with acute or convalescent COVID-19.

The chain carries TRBV6-5 and TRBJ1-1, with D tentatively TRBD1 (6 bases). Trimming shortened V by 2 bases and J by 3 bases, and 7 bases separated the two germline ends. Germline-derived CDR1 and CDR2 are MNHEY and SVGAGI. The CDR3 has 13 residues. In nucleotides, the CDR3 is TGTGCCAGCAGTTACGGGGGCCACACTGAAGCTTTCTTT. Its protein is CASSYGGHTEAFF.

The rearrangement joins TRBV7-9 to TRBJ1-2; TRBD1 matches 8 bases. The CDR3 length is 16 residues. Germline lookup yields CDR1 SEHNR and CDR2 FQNEAQ (reference sequence). V lost 7 bases and J lost 4; bases outside the gene matches: 14. The CDR3 DNA sequence: TGTGCCAGCAACAATACCAGGGGGCAGAGGGTCTATGGCTACACCTTC. Its translation is CASNNTRGQRVYGYTF.

A note on this clone: The same CDR3 arises from other DNA sequences in this sample as well. The chain's CDR3 is CASSIEGQGYGYTF. The CDR3 DNA sequence: TGTGCCAGTAGTATTGAGGGACAGGGATATGGCTACACCTTC. The chain recombines TRBV19 with TRBJ1-2; TRBD1 agrees at 9 bases. Germline V CDR1 and CDR2: LNHDA, SQIVND (reference sequence). The junction had 4 bases not matched to a gene; V was cut back by 3 bases and J by 5 bases. This CDR3 contains 14 residues.